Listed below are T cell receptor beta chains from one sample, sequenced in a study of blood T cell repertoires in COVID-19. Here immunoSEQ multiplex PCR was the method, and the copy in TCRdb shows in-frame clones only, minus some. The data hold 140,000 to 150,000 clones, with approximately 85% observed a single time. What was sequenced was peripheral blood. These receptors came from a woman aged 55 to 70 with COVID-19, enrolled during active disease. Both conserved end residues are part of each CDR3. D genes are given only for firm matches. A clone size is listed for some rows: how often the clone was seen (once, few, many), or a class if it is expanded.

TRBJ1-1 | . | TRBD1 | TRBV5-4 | CASRADRGKAFF | TGTGCCAGCAGAGCGGACAGGGGGAAAGCTTTCTTT
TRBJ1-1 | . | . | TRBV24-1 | CATSDWGETEAFF | TGTGCCACCAGTGATTGGGGGGAAACTGAAGCTTTCTTT
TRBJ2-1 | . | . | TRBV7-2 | CASSFGYGSNNEQFF | TGTGCCAGCAGCTTCGGCTACGGGTCAAATAATGAGCAGTTCTTC
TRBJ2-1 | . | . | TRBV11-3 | CASSSLLTGEQFF | TGTGCCAGCAGCTCCCTCCTCACGGGTGAGCAGTTCTTC
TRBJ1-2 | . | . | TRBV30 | CAWSVRQGGYTF | TGTGCCTGGAGTGTTAGGCAGGGTGGCTACACCTTC
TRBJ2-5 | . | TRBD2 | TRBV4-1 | CASSQGSGGLQETQYF | TGCGCCAGCAGCCAAGGTAGCGGGGGGCTCCAAGAGACCCAGTACTTC
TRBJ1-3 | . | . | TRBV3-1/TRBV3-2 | CASSQEIRQATNYSGNTIYF | TGTGCCAGCAGCCAAGAAATTAGACAGGCCACCAACTACTCTGGAAACACCATATATTTT
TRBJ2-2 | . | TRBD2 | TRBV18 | CASSAGEYTGELFF | TGTGCCAGCTCAGCGGGGGAGTACACCGGGGAGCTGTTTTTT
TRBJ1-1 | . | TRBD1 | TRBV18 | CASSRTGSTEAFF | TGTGCCAGCTCCCGGACAGGGTCGACTGAAGCTTTCTTT
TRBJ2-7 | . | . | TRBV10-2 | CASSLTHSYEQYF | TGCGCCAGCAGCTTAACTCACAGTTACGAGCAGTACTTC
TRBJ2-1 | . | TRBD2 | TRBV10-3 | CAISRLAASSYNEQFF | TGTGCCATCAGCCGACTAGCGGCTAGCTCCTACAATGAGCAGTTCTTC
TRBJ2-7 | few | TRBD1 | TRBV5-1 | CASSREGTGRFEQYF | TGCGCCAGCAGCCGCGAGGGGACAGGGAGGTTCGAGCAGTACTTC
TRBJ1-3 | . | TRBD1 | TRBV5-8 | CASSGGTGIGNTIYF | TGTGCCAGCAGCGGAGGGACAGGGATTGGAAACACCATATATTTT
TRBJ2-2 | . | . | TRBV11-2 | CASSLQTGELFF | TGTGCCAGCAGCTTACAAACCGGGGAGCTGTTTTTT
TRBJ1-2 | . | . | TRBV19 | CASSIVQGGGYTF | TGTGCCAGTAGTATAGTCCAGGGCGGCGGCTACACCTTC
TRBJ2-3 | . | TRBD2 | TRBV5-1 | CASSLGRGGLTDTQYF | TGCGCCAGCAGCTTGGGACGGGGGGGCTTGACAGATACGCAGTATTTT
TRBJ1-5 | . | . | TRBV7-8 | CASSLALRGSDQPQHF | TGTGCCAGCAGCTTAGCGCTCCGGGGTTCGGATCAGCCCCAGCATTTT
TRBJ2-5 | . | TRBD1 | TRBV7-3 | CASSLNRGQETQYF | TGTGCCAGCAGCTTAAACAGGGGCCAAGAGACCCAGTACTTC
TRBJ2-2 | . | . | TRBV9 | CASSVRRAGELFF | TGTGCCAGCAGCGTACGTCGAGCTGGGGAGCTGTTTTTT
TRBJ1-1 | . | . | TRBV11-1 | CASSLLTTGQAFF | TGTGCCAGCAGTCTACTTACTACAGGGCAAGCTTTCTTT
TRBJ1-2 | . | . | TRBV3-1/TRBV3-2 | CASRLTGTTNYGYTF | TGTGCCAGCAGACTTACAGGGACGACTAACTATGGCTACACCTTC
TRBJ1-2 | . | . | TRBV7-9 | CASSRGYGYTF | TGTGCCAGCTCGCGGGGCTATGGCTACACCTTC
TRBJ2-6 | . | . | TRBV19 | CASSTRRAGANVLTF | TGTGCCAGTAGTACCCGGAGAGCTGGGGCCAACGTCCTGACTTTC
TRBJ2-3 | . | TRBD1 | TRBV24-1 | CATSDSTGEVRDTQYF | TGTGCCACCAGTGATTCGACAGGGGAAGTAAGAGATACGCAGTATTTT
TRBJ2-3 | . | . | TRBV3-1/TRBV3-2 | CASSRHALVVGAEADTQYF | TGTGCCAGCAGCCGACACGCACTAGTTGTGGGCGCGGAAGCAGATACGCAGTATTTT
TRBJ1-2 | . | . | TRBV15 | CATREQGTGNYGYTF | TGTGCCACCAGAGAACAGGGCACGGGTAACTATGGCTACACCTTC
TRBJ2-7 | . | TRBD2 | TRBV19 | CASSGGDRSYEQYF | TGTGCCAGTAGTGGGGGGGACCGCTCCTACGAGCAGTACTTC
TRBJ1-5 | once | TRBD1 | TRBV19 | CASSTLAAGGQPQHF | TGTGCCAGTAGCACGTTGGCGGCAGGGGGCCAGCCCCAGCATTTT
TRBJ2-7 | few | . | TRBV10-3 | CAISPGSSSYEQYF | TGTGCCATCAGTCCCGGATCTAGCTCCTACGAGCAGTACTTC
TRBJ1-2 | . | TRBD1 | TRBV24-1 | CATSDFGTGSIYGYTF | TGTGCCACCAGTGATTTTGGGACAGGGTCTATCTATGGCTACACCTTC
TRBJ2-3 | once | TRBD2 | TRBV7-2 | CASSLRLAGGGTDTQYF | TGTGCCAGCAGCTTAAGGCTAGCGGGGGGCGGCACAGATACGCAGTATTTT
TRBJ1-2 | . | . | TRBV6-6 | CASSNPAALNYGYTF | TGTGCCAGCAGCAACCCCGCGGCCCTTAACTATGGCTACACCTTC
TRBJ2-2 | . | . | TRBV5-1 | CASSLGLGGELFF | TGCGCCAGCAGCTTGGGACTAGGCGGGGAGCTGTTTTTT
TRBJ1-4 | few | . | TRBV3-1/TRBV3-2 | CASSQQGGDEKLFF | TGTGCCAGCAGCCAACAGGGAGGTGATGAAAAACTGTTTTTT
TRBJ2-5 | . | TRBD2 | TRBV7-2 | CASSLGLAGGLETQYF | TGTGCCAGCAGCTTAGGACTAGCGGGGGGGCTGGAGACCCAGTACTTC
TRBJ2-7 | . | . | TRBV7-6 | CASSLEGQTDSYEQYF | TGTGCCAGCAGCTTAGAAGGACAGACGGACTCCTACGAGCAGTACTTC
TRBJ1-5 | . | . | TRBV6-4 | CASSYDRNQPQHF | TGTGCCAGCAGTTACGACAGGAATCAGCCCCAGCATTTT
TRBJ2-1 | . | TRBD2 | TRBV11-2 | CGSSRLAGGNYNEQFF | TGTGGTTCTTCAAGACTAGCGGGGGGTAACTACAATGAGCAGTTCTTC
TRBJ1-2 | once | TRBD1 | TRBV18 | CASSPPKGTGTNYGYTF | TGTGCCAGCTCACCACCAAAGGGGACAGGGACTAACTATGGCTACACCTTC
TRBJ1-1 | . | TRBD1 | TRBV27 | CASSLYGTAANTEAFF | TGTGCCAGCAGTTTATATGGGACAGCCGCTAACACTGAAGCTTTCTTT
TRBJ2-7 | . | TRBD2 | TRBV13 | CASSLAAGGWDYEQYF | TGTGCCAGCAGCTTAGCTGCGGGGGGTTGGGATTACGAGCAGTACTTC
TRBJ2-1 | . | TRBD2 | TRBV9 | CASSPERGGLPNEQFF | TGTGCCAGCAGCCCCGAGCGGGGGGGCCTACCCAATGAGCAGTTCTTC
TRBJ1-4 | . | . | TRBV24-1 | CATSAGLGKLFF | TGTGCCACCAGTGCAGGGTTGGGAAAACTGTTTTTT
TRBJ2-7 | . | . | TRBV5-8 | CASSLPGTYPRDEQYF | TGTGCCAGCAGCTTACCAGGGACTTACCCACGGGACGAGCAGTACTTC
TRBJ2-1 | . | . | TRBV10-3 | CAISEQLDSNNEQFF | TGTGCCATCAGTGAACAGTTAGATTCAAACAATGAGCAGTTCTTC
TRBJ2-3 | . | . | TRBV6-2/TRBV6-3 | CASSYDWGVQYF | TGTGCCAGCAGTTACGACTGGGGGGTGCAGTATTTT